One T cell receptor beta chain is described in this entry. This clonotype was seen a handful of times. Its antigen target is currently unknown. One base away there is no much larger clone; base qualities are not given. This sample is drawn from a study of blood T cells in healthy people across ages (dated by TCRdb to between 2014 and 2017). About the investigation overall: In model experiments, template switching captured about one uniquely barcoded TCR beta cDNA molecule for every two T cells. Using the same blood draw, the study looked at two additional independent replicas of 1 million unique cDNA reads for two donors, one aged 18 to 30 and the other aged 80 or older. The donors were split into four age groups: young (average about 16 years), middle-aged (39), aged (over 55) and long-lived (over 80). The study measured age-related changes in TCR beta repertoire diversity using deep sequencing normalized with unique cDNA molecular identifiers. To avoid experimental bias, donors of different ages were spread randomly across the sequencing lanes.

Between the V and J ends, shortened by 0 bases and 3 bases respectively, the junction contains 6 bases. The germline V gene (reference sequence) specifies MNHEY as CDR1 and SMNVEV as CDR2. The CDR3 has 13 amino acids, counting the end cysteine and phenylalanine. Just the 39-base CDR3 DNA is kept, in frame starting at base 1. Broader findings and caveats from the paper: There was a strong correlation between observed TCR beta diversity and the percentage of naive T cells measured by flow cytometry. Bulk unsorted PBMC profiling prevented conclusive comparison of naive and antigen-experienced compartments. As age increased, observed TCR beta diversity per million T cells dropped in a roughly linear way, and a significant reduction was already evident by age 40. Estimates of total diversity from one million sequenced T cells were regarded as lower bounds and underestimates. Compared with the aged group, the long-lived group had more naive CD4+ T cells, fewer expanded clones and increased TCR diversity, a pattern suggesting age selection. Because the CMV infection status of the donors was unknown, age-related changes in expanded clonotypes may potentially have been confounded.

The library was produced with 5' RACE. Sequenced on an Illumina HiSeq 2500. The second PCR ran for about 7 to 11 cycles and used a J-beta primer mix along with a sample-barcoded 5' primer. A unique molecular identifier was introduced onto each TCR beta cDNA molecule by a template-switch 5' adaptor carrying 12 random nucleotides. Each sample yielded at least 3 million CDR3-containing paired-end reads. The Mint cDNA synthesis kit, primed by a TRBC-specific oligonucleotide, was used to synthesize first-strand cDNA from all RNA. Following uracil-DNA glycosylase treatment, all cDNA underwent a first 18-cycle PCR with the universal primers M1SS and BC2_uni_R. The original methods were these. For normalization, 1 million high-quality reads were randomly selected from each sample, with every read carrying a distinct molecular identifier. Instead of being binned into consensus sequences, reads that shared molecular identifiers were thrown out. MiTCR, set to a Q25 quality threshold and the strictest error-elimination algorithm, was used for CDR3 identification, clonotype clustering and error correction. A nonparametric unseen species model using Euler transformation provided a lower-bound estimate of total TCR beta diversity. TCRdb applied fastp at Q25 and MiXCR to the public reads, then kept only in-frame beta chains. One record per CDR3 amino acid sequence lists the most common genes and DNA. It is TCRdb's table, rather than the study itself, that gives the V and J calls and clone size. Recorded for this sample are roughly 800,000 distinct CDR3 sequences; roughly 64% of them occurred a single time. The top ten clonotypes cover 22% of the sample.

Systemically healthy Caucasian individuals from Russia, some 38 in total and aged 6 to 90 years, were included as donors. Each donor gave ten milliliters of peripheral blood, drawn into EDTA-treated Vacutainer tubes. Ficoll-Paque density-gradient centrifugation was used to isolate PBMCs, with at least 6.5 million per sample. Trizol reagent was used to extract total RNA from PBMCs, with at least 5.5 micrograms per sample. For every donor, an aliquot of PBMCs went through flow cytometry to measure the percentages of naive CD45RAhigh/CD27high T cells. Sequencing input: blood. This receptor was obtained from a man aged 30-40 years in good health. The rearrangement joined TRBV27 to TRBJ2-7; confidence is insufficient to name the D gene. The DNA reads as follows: TGTGCCAGCAGTTTATCTATGGGCTACGAGCAGTACTTC. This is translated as CASSLSMGYEQYF.